At least ten counts were recorded for the clone carrying this T cell receptor beta chain. These data originate in a study of prognosis after radiotherapy for stage I lung cancer. The genomic DNA TCR beta CDR3 region underwent two rounds of multiplex PCR. Initially, in first-round PCR, primers specific to each TRBV and TRBJ gene were used. TCRdb redid the calling of the multiplex PCR reads with MiXCR, one entry per CDR3 protein. The data hold about 28,000 distinct CDR3 sequences, with more than 45% observed a single time. The CDR3 is 14 residues long. Deletions cut 4 bases from V and 8 bases from J, with 14 bases between. The germline gives CDR1 KGHDR, CDR2 SFDVKD.

The chain uses TRBV24-1 and TRBJ2-4, with D possibly being TRBD2 (7 bases). The TCR originated in a donor aged 50 or older with non-small cell lung cancer. Sequences were derived from PBMCs, sampled before or after stereotactic body radiation therapy (not recorded which). The CDR3 reads CATSDARGGDIQYF. CDR3 nucleotides: TGTGCCACCAGTGACGCGAGGGGGGGGGACATTCAGTACTTC.